The source of this TCR beta chain is a study of blood T cell repertoires in COVID-19. In the authors' methods: Estimation of nucleated cell counts was performed using reference gene primer amplification. Only in-frame clones appear in the TCRdb table, and some are missing; sequencing was by immunoSEQ multiplex PCR. V and J calls and clone size come straight from that table; D and trimming were deduced from the DNA. The repertoire has 300,000 to 450,000 clones, 89% of them found once; the top ten carry around 2.8%. This clone was observed once. The CDR3 totals 21 residues. Germline V gives CDR1 LGHNT, CDR2 FRNRAP. The germline V and J ends were trimmed by 0 bases and 5 bases, with 29 bases remaining between them.

The sequencing sample was made of peripheral blood. The rearrangement joins TRBV12-5 to TRBJ2-1; D possibly corresponds to TRBD2 (6 bases). This TCR came from a woman between 25 and 40 years old with COVID-19, enrolled during active disease. The DNA for the CDR3 is TGTGCTAGTGGTTTGGTAGTTTATGGCACCGGCGGGGCACTTAGGAACAATGAGCAGTTCTTC. Its translation: CASGLVVYGTGGALRNNEQFF.